Listed below are T cell receptor beta chains from one sample, sequenced in a study of blood T cells in healthy people across ages. TCRdb re-called the 5' RACE reads with MiXCR, one entry per CDR3 protein. The sample gives fewer than 2,000,000 distinct CDR3 sequences, roughly 30% of which show up once; approximately 10% is in the top ten. The sequencing sample was made of blood. The receptor source for this set is a woman aged 25 to 39 in good health. CDR3s include the opening cysteine and the closing phenylalanine or tryptophan. Each record gives: clone size, V gene, CDR3 length, J gene, D gene, CDR3 DNA, CDR3 protein. D genes are given only for firm matches. Expanded clones get a size class; other rows say once, few or many, or leave the size out.

abundance: NA
v_gene: TRBV5-6
len: 13
j_gene: TRBJ2-3
d_gene: NA
CDR3nt: TGTGCCAGCAGCGGGGCCTTGGGGGATACGCAGTATTTT
CDR3aa: CASSGALGDTQYF

abundance: NA
v_gene: TRBV9
len: 15
j_gene: TRBJ1-4
d_gene: NA
CDR3nt: TGTGCCAGCAGCGCAGGGGCGGTGATTAATGAAAAACTGTTTTTT
CDR3aa: CASSAGAVINEKLFF

abundance: few
v_gene: TRBV7-6
len: 14
j_gene: TRBJ2-7
d_gene: TRBD1
CDR3nt: TGTGCCAGCAGCCCGAGACAGGGGGCTGTCGAGCAGTACTTC
CDR3aa: CASSPRQGAVEQYF

abundance: NA
v_gene: TRBV20-1
len: 14
j_gene: TRBJ2-7
d_gene: TRBD2
CDR3nt: TGCAGTGCTGCTCGACTAGCGGGATTTGGCGAGCAGTACTTC
CDR3aa: CSAARLAGFGEQYF

abundance: NA
v_gene: TRBV5-1
len: 15
j_gene: TRBJ2-7
d_gene: TRBD1
CDR3nt: TGCGCCAGCAGCTCGGGACAGGGCTTCTCCTACGAGCAGTACTTC
CDR3aa: CASSSGQGFSYEQYF

abundance: few
v_gene: TRBV6-1
len: 13
j_gene: TRBJ2-7
d_gene: NA
CDR3nt: TGTGCCACAGGGGGGACAGCGGGGACCGAGCAGTACTTC
CDR3aa: CATGGTAGTEQYF

abundance: NA
v_gene: TRBV20-1
len: 14
j_gene: TRBJ2-7
d_gene: TRBD1
CDR3nt: TGCAGTGCTGCGCCGGACAGGGCGTCCTACGAGCAGTACTTC
CDR3aa: CSAAPDRASYEQYF

abundance: few
v_gene: TRBV9
len: 18
j_gene: TRBJ1-2
d_gene: NA
CDR3nt: TGTGCCAGCAGCGTAGGAGTTTCGGACAGACTTACCGAATATGGCTACACCTTC
CDR3aa: CASSVGVSDRLTEYGYTF

abundance: NA
v_gene: TRBV6-1
len: 17
j_gene: TRBJ2-7
d_gene: TRBD1
CDR3nt: TGTGCCAGCAGTGCTGAAAAGACAGGGGGATTTATCTACGAGCAGTACTTC
CDR3aa: CASSAEKTGGFIYEQYF

abundance: NA
v_gene: TRBV2
len: 14
j_gene: TRBJ2-7
d_gene: NA
CDR3nt: TGTGCCAGCGGGGGGGACAAGTTTAATTACGAGCAGTACTTC
CDR3aa: CASGGDKFNYEQYF

abundance: NA
v_gene: TRBV15
len: 19
j_gene: TRBJ2-2
d_gene: NA
CDR3nt: TGTGCCACCAGCAGAAAGGCTTGGACGTCCGCCGGGGACACCGGGGAGCTGTTTTTT
CDR3aa: CATSRKAWTSAGDTGELFF

abundance: NA
v_gene: TRBV2
len: 14
j_gene: TRBJ2-3
d_gene: NA
CDR3nt: TGTGCCAGCAGGGAGGGACAGAGCACAGATACGCAGTATTTT
CDR3aa: CASREGQSTDTQYF

abundance: few
v_gene: TRBV5-1
len: 20
j_gene: TRBJ2-6
d_gene: NA
CDR3nt: TGCGCCAGCAGCAAGCTGAAGAGACTGGGAGAGGGAGCTGGGGCCAACGTCCTGACTTTC
CDR3aa: CASSKLKRLGEGAGANVLTF

abundance: few
v_gene: TRBV7-6
len: 14
j_gene: TRBJ2-7
d_gene: NA
CDR3nt: TGTGCCAGCAGCTCGGTGGGGAGCCCGAACGAGCAGTACTTC
CDR3aa: CASSSVGSPNEQYF

abundance: NA
v_gene: TRBV6-1
len: 12
j_gene: TRBJ2-7
d_gene: NA
CDR3nt: TGTGCCAGCAGTGAATATGGGTCCATGCGGTACTTC
CDR3aa: CASSEYGSMRYF

abundance: NA
v_gene: TRBV5-6
len: 15
j_gene: TRBJ1-2
d_gene: NA
CDR3nt: TGTGCCAGCAGCGTACCGGGTCCCAGGGGCTATGGCTACACCTTC
CDR3aa: CASSVPGPRGYGYTF

abundance: few
v_gene: TRBV5-1
len: 15
j_gene: TRBJ2-1
d_gene: NA
CDR3nt: TGCGCCAGCAGCTTGGCGGCGGCACTGTACAATGAGCAGTTCTTC
CDR3aa: CASSLAAALYNEQFF

abundance: NA
v_gene: TRBV5-4
len: 14
j_gene: TRBJ2-2
d_gene: TRBD1
CDR3nt: TGTGCCAGCAGCACAGAACAGGGGGCAGGGGGGCTGTTTTTT
CDR3aa: CASSTEQGAGGLFF

abundance: NA
v_gene: TRBV6-1
len: 15
j_gene: TRBJ2-3
d_gene: NA
CDR3nt: TGTGCCAGCAGTTCCACATGGGGGAGGACAGATACGCAGTATTTT
CDR3aa: CASSSTWGRTDTQYF

abundance: NA
v_gene: TRBV20-1
len: 15
j_gene: TRBJ2-1
d_gene: NA
CDR3nt: TGCAGTGCTAGAGATAGGCAGGTATCCTACAGTGAGCAGTTCTTC
CDR3aa: CSARDRQVSYSEQFF

abundance: NA
v_gene: TRBV6-1
len: 13
j_gene: TRBJ1-1
d_gene: NA
CDR3nt: TGTGCCAGCAGTGAAGTATTGAGGATTGAAGCTTTCTTT
CDR3aa: CASSEVLRIEAFF

abundance: NA
v_gene: TRBV6-6
len: 15
j_gene: TRBJ1-2
d_gene: NA
CDR3nt: TGTGCCAGCATTGAATGGACCGGCGGAGACTATGGCTACACCTTC
CDR3aa: CASIEWTGGDYGYTF

abundance: NA
v_gene: TRBV20-1
len: 10
j_gene: TRBJ2-7
d_gene: NA
CDR3nt: TGCAGTGCTAATCCCTACGAGCAGTACTTC
CDR3aa: CSANPYEQYF

abundance: few
v_gene: TRBV12-3/TRBV12-4
len: 16
j_gene: TRBJ2-2
d_gene: NA
CDR3nt: TGTGCCAGCAGTCCGAACCCCGCCTTTAACACCGGGGAGCTGTTTTTT
CDR3aa: CASSPNPAFNTGELFF

abundance: NA
v_gene: TRBV5-6
len: 14
j_gene: TRBJ1-1
d_gene: NA
CDR3nt: TGCACCAGCAGCTCTGGATACGGGAACACTGAAGCTTTCTTT
CDR3aa: CTSSSGYGNTEAFF

abundance: NA
v_gene: TRBV20-1
len: 16
j_gene: TRBJ2-1
d_gene: NA
CDR3nt: TGCAGTGCTAGCTCCCTATCTCGTGGATCCTACAATGAGCAGTTCTTC
CDR3aa: CSASSLSRGSYNEQFF

abundance: few
v_gene: TRBV29-1
len: 15
j_gene: TRBJ2-7
d_gene: TRBD2
CDR3nt: TGCAGCGTTTGCATCGATCGGGCGGGGGGGTACGAGCAGTACTTC
CDR3aa: CSVCIDRAGGYEQYF

abundance: NA
v_gene: TRBV2
len: 13
j_gene: TRBJ1-6
d_gene: NA
CDR3nt: TGTGCCAGCAGTCCAGGGCAACGATCACCCCTCCACTTT
CDR3aa: CASSPGQRSPLHF

abundance: NA
v_gene: TRBV5-1
len: 15
j_gene: TRBJ1-2
d_gene: NA
CDR3nt: TGCGCCAGCAGTCCTTCTACCGACGGAATATATGGCTACACCTTC
CDR3aa: CASSPSTDGIYGYTF

abundance: NA
v_gene: TRBV18
len: 14
j_gene: TRBJ1-2
d_gene: NA
CDR3nt: TGTGCCAGCTCACCACCGGCAGAAAACTATGGCTACACCTTC
CDR3aa: CASSPPAENYGYTF

abundance: few
v_gene: TRBV7-2
len: 17
j_gene: TRBJ1-1
d_gene: NA
CDR3nt: TGTGCCAGCAGCCCAAACTCGGGCAGGGGCTCGGTCACTGAAGCTTTCTTT
CDR3aa: CASSPNSGRGSVTEAFF

abundance: NA
v_gene: TRBV3-1
len: 14
j_gene: TRBJ2-3
d_gene: NA
CDR3nt: TGTGCCAGCAGCCCGAGGGGTGTAACAGATACGCAGTATTTT
CDR3aa: CASSPRGVTDTQYF

abundance: NA
v_gene: TRBV18
len: 15
j_gene: TRBJ2-1
d_gene: NA
CDR3nt: TGTGCCAGCTCACCACCCAGCAGGATAGGGAATGAGCAGTTCTTC
CDR3aa: CASSPPSRIGNEQFF

abundance: NA
v_gene: TRBV7-9
len: 13
j_gene: TRBJ2-1
d_gene: NA
CDR3nt: TGTGCCAGCAGCTGGGACTCCTGCAATGAGCAGTTCTTC
CDR3aa: CASSWDSCNEQFF

abundance: NA
v_gene: TRBV9
len: 14
j_gene: TRBJ1-5
d_gene: NA
CDR3nt: TGTGCCAGCAGCGAACAGGGTTGGGGTCAGCCCCAGCATTTT
CDR3aa: CASSEQGWGQPQHF

abundance: many
v_gene: TRBV7-6
len: 15
j_gene: TRBJ2-7
d_gene: TRBD2
CDR3nt: TGTGCCAGCAGCTTCGGACTAGCGGGGGGGTACGAGCAGTACTTC
CDR3aa: CASSFGLAGGYEQYF

abundance: few
v_gene: TRBV7-6
len: 13
j_gene: TRBJ2-1
d_gene: NA
CDR3nt: TGTGCCAGCAGCAGTGCCTACAACAATGAGCAGTTCTTC
CDR3aa: CASSSAYNNEQFF

abundance: NA
v_gene: TRBV7-2
len: 14
j_gene: TRBJ2-1
d_gene: NA
CDR3nt: TGTGCCATTACACTACAGAGCTCCTACAATGAGCAGTTCTTC
CDR3aa: CAITLQSSYNEQFF

abundance: few
v_gene: TRBV10-3
len: 17
j_gene: TRBJ2-3
d_gene: TRBD2
CDR3nt: TGTGCCATCAGGGCCTTTATACTAGCGGGGGTTGCAGATACGCAGTATTTT
CDR3aa: CAIRAFILAGVADTQYF

abundance: few
v_gene: TRBV3-1
len: 15
j_gene: TRBJ2-7
d_gene: NA
CDR3nt: TGTGCCAGCAGCCAAAGTCAGGCCGTCTCCTACGAGCAGTACTTC
CDR3aa: CASSQSQAVSYEQYF

abundance: few
v_gene: TRBV12-3/TRBV12-4
len: 13
j_gene: TRBJ2-3
d_gene: NA
CDR3nt: TGTGCCAGCAGTCCCATGAGGACAGATACGCAGTATTTT
CDR3aa: CASSPMRTDTQYF

abundance: NA
v_gene: TRBV20-1
len: 14
j_gene: TRBJ2-7
d_gene: TRBD1
CDR3nt: TGCAGTGCTATTCCCGGGACAGGGTACTACGAGCAGTACTTC
CDR3aa: CSAIPGTGYYEQYF

abundance: NA
v_gene: TRBV5-1
len: 15
j_gene: TRBJ1-2
d_gene: NA
CDR3nt: TGCGCCAGCAGCTTGGGCCTCCCGACAGGAGGTGGCTACACCTTC
CDR3aa: CASSLGLPTGGGYTF

abundance: NA
v_gene: TRBV4-1
len: 17
j_gene: TRBJ2-7
d_gene: NA
CDR3nt: TGCGCCAGCAGCCACGAGGGTTACGGCAGGGGCTCATACGAGCAGTACTTC
CDR3aa: CASSHEGYGRGSYEQYF

abundance: NA
v_gene: TRBV27
len: 16
j_gene: TRBJ2-7
d_gene: TRBD2
CDR3nt: TGTGCCAGCAGTACCAGCGGGAGGTCCTACAACTACGAGCAGTACTTC
CDR3aa: CASSTSGRSYNYEQYF

abundance: NA
v_gene: TRBV6-5
len: 14
j_gene: TRBJ2-2
d_gene: NA
CDR3nt: TGTGCCAGCAGTCGGACCCCCCGCACCGGGGAGCTGTTTTTT
CDR3aa: CASSRTPRTGELFF

abundance: NA
v_gene: TRBV20-1
len: 12
j_gene: TRBJ2-2
d_gene: NA
CDR3nt: TGCAGTGCTACGCACGTGGTCGGGGAGCTGTTTTTT
CDR3aa: CSATHVVGELFF

abundance: many
v_gene: TRBV10-3
len: 13
j_gene: TRBJ2-7
d_gene: NA
CDR3nt: TGTGCCATCAGTGGTGACTACCGCTACGAGCAGTACTTC
CDR3aa: CAISGDYRYEQYF

abundance: NA
v_gene: TRBV28
len: 13
j_gene: TRBJ2-7
d_gene: NA
CDR3nt: TGTGCCAGCAGTATCAACGCCGGGTACGAGCAGTACTTC
CDR3aa: CASSINAGYEQYF

abundance: few
v_gene: TRBV27
len: 17
j_gene: TRBJ1-1
d_gene: NA
CDR3nt: TGTGCCAGCAGTTTATATAACCGCCGAGGTGTGAACACTGAAGCTTTCTTT
CDR3aa: CASSLYNRRGVNTEAFF

abundance: few
v_gene: TRBV6-2/TRBV6-3
len: 16
j_gene: TRBJ1-2
d_gene: NA
CDR3nt: TGTGCCAGCAGTTACGATAGACGACGGGATAACTATGGCTACACCTTC
CDR3aa: CASSYDRRRDNYGYTF